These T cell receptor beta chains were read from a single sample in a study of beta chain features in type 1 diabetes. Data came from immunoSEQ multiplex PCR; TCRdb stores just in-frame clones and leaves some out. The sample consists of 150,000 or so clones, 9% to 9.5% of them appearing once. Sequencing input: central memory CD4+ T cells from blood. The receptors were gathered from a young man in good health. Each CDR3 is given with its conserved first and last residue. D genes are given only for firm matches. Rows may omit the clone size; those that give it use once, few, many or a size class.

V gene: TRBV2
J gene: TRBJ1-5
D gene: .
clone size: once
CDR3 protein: CASSSGRVGSNQPQHF
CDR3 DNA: TGTGCCAGCAGTTCCGGCAGGGTTGGGAGCAATCAGCCCCAGCATTTT

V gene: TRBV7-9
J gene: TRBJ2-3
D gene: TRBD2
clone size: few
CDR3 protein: CASSLDGGGSDTQYF
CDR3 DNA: TGTGCCAGCAGCTTAGACGGGGGGGGCTCAGATACGCAGTATTTT

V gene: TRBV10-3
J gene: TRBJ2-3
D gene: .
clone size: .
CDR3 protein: CAISESGGQGDTQYF
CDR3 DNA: TGTGCCATCAGTGAGTCGGGGGGGCAAGGAGATACGCAGTATTTT

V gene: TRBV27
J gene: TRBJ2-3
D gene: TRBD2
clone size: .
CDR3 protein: CASSPAGGGTDTQYF
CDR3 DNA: TGTGCCAGCAGTCCAGCGGGGGGGGGCACAGATACGCAGTATTTT

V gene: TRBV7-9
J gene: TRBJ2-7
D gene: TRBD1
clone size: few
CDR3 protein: CASSPGTVNSEQYF
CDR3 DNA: TGTGCCAGCAGCCCCGGGACAGTTAACTCCGAGCAGTACTTC

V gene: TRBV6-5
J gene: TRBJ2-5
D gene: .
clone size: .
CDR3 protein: CASSYFEGETQYF
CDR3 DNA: TGTGCCAGCAGTTACTTTGAGGGCGAGACCCAGTACTTC

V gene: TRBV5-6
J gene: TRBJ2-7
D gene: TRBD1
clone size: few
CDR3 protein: CASRQGAGGSYEQYF
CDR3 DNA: TGTGCCAGCAGGCAAGGGGCAGGGGGCTCCTACGAGCAGTACTTC

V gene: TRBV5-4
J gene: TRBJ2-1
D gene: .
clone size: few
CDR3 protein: CASSFRGTYNEQFF
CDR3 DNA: TGTGCCAGCAGCTTCAGGGGCACCTACAATGAGCAGTTCTTC

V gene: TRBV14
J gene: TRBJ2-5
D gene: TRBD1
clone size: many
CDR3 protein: CASSRRGQAETQYF
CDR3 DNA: TGTGCCAGCAGCCGCCGAGGACAGGCCGAGACCCAGTACTTC

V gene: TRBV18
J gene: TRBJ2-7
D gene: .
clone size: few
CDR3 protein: CASSPPSSREGEQYF
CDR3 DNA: TGTGCCAGCTCACCACCGTCATCGAGGGAAGGCGAGCAGTACTTC

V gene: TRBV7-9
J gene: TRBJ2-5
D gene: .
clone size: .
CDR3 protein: CASTPWGVETQYF
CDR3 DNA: TGTGCCAGCACCCCTTGGGGGGTAGAGACCCAGTACTTC

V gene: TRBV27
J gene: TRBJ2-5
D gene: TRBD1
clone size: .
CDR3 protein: CASSPRGRETQYF
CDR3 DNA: TGTGCCAGCAGTCCAAGGGGGCGAGAGACCCAGTACTTC

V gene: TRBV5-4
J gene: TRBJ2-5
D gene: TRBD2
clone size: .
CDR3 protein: CASSRGSQETQYF
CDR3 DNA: TGTGCCAGCAGCCGCGGGAGCCAAGAGACCCAGTACTTC

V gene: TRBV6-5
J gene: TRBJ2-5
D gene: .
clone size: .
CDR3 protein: CASGQGGRETQYF
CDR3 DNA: TGTGCCAGCGGGCAGGGCGGACGGGAGACCCAGTACTTC

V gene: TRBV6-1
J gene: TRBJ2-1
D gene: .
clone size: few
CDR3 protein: CASSWGGDEQFF
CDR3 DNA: TGTGCCAGCAGTTGGGGAGGAGATGAGCAGTTCTTC

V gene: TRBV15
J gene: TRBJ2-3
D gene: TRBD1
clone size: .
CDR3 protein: CATSFDRGGPDTQYF
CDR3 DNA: TGTGCCACCAGCTTCGACAGGGGGGGGCCAGATACGCAGTATTTT

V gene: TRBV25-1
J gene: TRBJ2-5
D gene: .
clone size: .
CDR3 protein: CASSSPGEKTQYF
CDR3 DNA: TGTGCCAGCTCCAGCCCAGGTGAAAAGACCCAGTACTTC

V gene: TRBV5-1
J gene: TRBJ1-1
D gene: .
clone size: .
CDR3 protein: CASSFGRVNTEAFF
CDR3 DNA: TGCGCCAGCAGCTTTGGGAGGGTGAACACTGAAGCTTTCTTT

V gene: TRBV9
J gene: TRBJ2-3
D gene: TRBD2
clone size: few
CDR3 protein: CASTRTSGGYTDTQYF
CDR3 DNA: TGTGCCAGCACCAGGACTAGCGGGGGATACACAGATACGCAGTATTTT

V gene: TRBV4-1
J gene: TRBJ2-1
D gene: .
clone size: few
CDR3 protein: CASSPNSWTVSSYNEQFF
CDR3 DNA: TGCGCCAGCAGCCCAAACTCTTGGACAGTTAGCTCCTACAATGAGCAGTTCTTC

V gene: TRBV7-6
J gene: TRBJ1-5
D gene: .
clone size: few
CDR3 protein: CASSPNRDQPQHF
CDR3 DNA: TGTGCCAGCAGCCCTAACAGGGACCAGCCCCAGCATTTT

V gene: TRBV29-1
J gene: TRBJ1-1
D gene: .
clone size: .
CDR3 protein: CSVELAVRAFF
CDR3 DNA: TGCAGCGTTGAATTGGCAGTTCGAGCTTTCTTT

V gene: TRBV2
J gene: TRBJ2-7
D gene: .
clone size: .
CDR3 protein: CASSEKEGFYEQYF
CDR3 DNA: TGTGCCAGCAGTGAGAAGGAGGGTTTCTACGAGCAGTACTTC

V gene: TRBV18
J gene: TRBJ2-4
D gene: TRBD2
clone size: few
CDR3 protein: CASSGRGRDIQYF
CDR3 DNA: TGTGCCAGCTCCGGGCGGGGGAGAGACATTCAGTACTTC

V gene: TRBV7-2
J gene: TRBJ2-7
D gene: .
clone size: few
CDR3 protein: CASSLWGVMRSYEQYF
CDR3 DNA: TGTGCCAGCAGCTTATGGGGGGTCATGCGATCCTACGAGCAGTACTTC

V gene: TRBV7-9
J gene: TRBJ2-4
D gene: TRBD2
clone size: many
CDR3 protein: CASSLVAGGAPNIQYF
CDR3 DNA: TGTGCCAGCAGCTTGGTGGCGGGAGGGGCCCCAAACATTCAGTACTTC

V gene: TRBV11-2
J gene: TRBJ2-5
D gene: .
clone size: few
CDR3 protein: CASSLRPQGETQYF
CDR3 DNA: TGTGCCAGCAGCCTCCGGCCCCAGGGGGAGACCCAGTACTTC

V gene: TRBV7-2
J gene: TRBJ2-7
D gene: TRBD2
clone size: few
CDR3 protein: CASSYIAGGDYEQYF
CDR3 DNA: TGTGCCAGCAGCTACATAGCGGGGGGGGACTACGAGCAGTACTTC

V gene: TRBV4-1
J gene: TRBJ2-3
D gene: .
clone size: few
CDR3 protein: CASSQVRGSTDTQYF
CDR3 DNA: TGCGCCAGCAGCCAAGTAAGGGGTAGCACAGATACGCAGTATTTT

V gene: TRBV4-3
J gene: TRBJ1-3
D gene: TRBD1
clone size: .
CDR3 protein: CASSLLVQQGAGGNTIYF
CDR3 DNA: TGCGCCAGCAGCCTCCTCGTCCAACAGGGGGCAGGGGGAAACACCATATATTTT

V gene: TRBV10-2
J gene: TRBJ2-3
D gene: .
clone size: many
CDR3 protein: CASSAQDTQYF
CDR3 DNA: TGCGCCAGCAGTGCCCAGGATACGCAGTATTTT

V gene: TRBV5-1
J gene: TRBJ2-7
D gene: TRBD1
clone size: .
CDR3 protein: CASSLGQGLREQYF
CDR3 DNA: TGCGCCAGCAGCCTCGGACAGGGTCTGCGAGAGCAGTACTTC

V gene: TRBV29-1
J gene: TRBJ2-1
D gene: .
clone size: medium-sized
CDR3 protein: CSVQGSSYNEQFF
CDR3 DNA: TGCAGCGTTCAGGGCAGCTCCTACAATGAGCAGTTCTTC

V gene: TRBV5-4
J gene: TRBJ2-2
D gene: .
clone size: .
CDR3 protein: CASSLQGSTGELFF
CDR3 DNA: TGTGCCAGCAGCTTGCAGGGCTCTACCGGGGAGCTGTTTTTT

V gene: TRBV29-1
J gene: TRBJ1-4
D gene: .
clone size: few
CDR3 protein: CSGLNEKLFF
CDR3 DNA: TGCAGCGGTTTAAATGAAAAACTGTTTTTT

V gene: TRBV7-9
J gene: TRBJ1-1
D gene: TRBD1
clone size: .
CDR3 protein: CASSLQGARTEAFF
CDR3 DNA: TGTGCCAGCAGCCTACAGGGGGCGCGGACTGAAGCTTTCTTT

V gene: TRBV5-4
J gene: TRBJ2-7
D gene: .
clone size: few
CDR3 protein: CASSPDRARDEQYF
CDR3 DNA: TGTGCCAGCAGCCCCGACCGGGCCAGGGACGAGCAGTACTTC

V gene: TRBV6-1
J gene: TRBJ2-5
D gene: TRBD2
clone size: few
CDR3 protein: CASSDRRLAGGRRETQYF
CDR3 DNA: TGTGCCAGCAGTGATAGGCGACTAGCGGGGGGGCGGCGAGAGACCCAGTACTTC

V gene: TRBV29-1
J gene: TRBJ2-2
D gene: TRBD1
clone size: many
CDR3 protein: CSVGDRGYDGELFF
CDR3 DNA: TGCAGCGTTGGGGACAGGGGGTATGACGGGGAGCTGTTTTTT

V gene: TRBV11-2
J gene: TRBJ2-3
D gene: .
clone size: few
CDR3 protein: CASSSQAGTDTQYF
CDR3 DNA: TGTGCCAGCAGCTCTCAGGCGGGGACAGATACGCAGTATTTT

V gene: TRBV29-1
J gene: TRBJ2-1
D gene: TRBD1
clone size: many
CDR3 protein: CSVKTGPNEQFF
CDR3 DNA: TGCAGCGTTAAGACAGGGCCCAATGAGCAGTTCTTC

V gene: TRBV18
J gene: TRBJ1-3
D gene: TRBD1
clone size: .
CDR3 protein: CASSPGDSGNTIYF
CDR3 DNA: TGTGCCAGCTCACCAGGGGACAGCGGAAACACCATATATTTT

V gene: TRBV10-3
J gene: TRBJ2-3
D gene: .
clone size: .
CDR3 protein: CAISEGTHPDTQYF
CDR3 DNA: TGTGCCATCAGTGAGGGGACTCACCCAGATACGCAGTATTTT

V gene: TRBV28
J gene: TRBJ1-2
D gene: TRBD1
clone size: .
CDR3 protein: CASENRGRIGGYTF
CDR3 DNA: TGTGCCAGCGAAAACAGGGGGCGAATTGGTGGCTACACCTTC

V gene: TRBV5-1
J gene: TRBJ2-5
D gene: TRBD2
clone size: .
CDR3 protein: CASSGLAGGSETQYF
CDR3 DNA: TGCGCCAGCAGTGGACTAGCGGGGGGATCAGAGACCCAGTACTTC

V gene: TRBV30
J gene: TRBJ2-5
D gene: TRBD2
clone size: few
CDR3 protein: CAGGTSGGGVTQYF
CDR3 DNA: TGTGCCGGAGGGACTAGCGGGGGCGGGGTGACCCAGTACTTC

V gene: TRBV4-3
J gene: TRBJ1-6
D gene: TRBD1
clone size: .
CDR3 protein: CASSQDYRQGRSPLHF
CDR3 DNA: TGCGCCAGCAGCCAAGATTACAGACAGGGACGTTCACCCCTCCACTTT

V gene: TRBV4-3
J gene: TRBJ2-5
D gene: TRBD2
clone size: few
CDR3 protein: CASSHTSGVRETQYF
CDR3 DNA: TGCGCCAGCAGCCACACTAGCGGGGTCCGAGAGACCCAGTACTTC

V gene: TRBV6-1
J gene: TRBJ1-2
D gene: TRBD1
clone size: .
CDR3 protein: CASSEGRTGRNGYTF
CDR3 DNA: TGTGCCAGCAGTGAAGGCCGGACAGGGAGGAATGGCTACACCTTC

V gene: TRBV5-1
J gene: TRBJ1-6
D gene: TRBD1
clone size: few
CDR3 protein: CASSLEAGGSYNSPLHF
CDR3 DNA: TGCGCCAGCAGCTTGGAGGCAGGGGGCTCCTATAATTCACCCCTCCACTTT

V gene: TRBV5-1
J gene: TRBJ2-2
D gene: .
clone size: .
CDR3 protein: CASSFGASVAGELFF
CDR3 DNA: TGCGCCAGCAGCTTTGGGGCCAGCGTAGCCGGGGAGCTGTTTTTT